Sequencing of this T cell receptor (beta chain) was carried out in a study of T cell repertoires in cytomegalovirus infection. Study at large: Based on public TCR beta signatures, there were indications of CMV infection and of a matching HLA type. Whole-study results and caveats: Dominating the ex vivo response were TCR beta clonotypes that were CMV-specific and HLA-C-restricted. Carriage of CMV together with the relevant HLA was identifiable through cumulative public TCR beta family frequency.

CDR3 size: 16 residues. Trimming left V 3 bases short and J 10 bases short, with 21 bases between. CDR1 and CDR2 from the germline V gene are SGHTA and FQGNSA. Each CDR3 protein gets one entry after TCRdb re-called the reads with MiXCR. The data contain some 220,000 distinct CDR3 sequences, 6.5% of them seen just once; the ten biggest clones take up around 6.5%. This clonotype occurred many times. Its antigen is not identified. Specimen: PBMCs. This sequence joins TRBV7-2 and TRBJ1-4, with D perhaps matching TRBD1 (5 bases). This clonotype was sampled from a human donor in good health (CMV status not recorded). Some clones in this sample may be carry-over from other donors' samples. CDR3 region: CASSFSGGSSGGKLFF. The CDR3 DNA sequence: TGTGCCAGCAGCTTCTCGGGGGGGTCGTCGGGGGGAAAACTGTTTTTT.